The text below deals with one TCR beta chain. The antigen is not known. Total RNA, at least 5.5 micrograms per sample, came from PBMCs. Alongside a J-beta primer mix, a sample-barcoded 5' primer served in a second PCR lasting roughly 6 to 11 cycles. Every cDNA was tagged by a template-switch adaptor with 12 random nucleotides. One entry per CDR3 protein, called by TCRdb with MiXCR from the 5' RACE reads. This sample has just under 750,000 distinct CDR3 sequences, with about a fifth found just once. These data come from a study of blood T cells in healthy people across ages. Study-wide results and limits: Per million T cells, TCR beta diversity dropped roughly linearly as age increased.

This CDR3 has 13 amino acids. V was shortened by 3 bases and J by 5 bases, with 11 bases between the two germline ends. Germline-derived CDR1 and CDR2 are SQVTM and ANQGSEA. The chain couples TRBV29-1 to TRBJ2-1; the D gene is possibly TRBD1 (7 bases). The sequenced material came from blood. This TCR came from a man between 65 and 85 years old in good health. The CDR3, as DNA: TGCAGCGTTGAGGGGGGACAGCACAATGAGCAGTTCTTC. Translating gives CSVEGGQHNEQFF.